The 10 T cell receptor beta chains below were found in one sample sequenced in a study of blood T cell repertoires in COVID-19. Sequenced by immunoSEQ multiplex PCR; TCRdb stores in-frame clones only, minus some. Seen here are 40,000 to 50,000 clones, roughly 80% observed once, and the top ten hold 5% to 6.5%. Sequencing used peripheral blood. The receptor source for this set is a man aged 45 to 65 with active COVID-19.

In this sample, this clone turned up a few times. J is TRBJ2-1 and V is TRBV29-1, with a possible D match to TRBD1 (6 bases). The CDR3 is made up of 13 amino acids. The V gene lost 3 bases and the J gene lost 6 bases, with 12 bases spanning the gap. Germline V gene data show CDR1 as SQVTM and CDR2 as ANQGSEA. The CDR3 sequence: CSVDWQGINEQFF. The DNA of the CDR3 is TGCAGCGTTGATTGGCAGGGGATCAATGAGCAGTTCTTC.

J is TRBJ2-1 and V is TRBV7-2, with D hard to call. Trimming stripped 2 bases from V and 7 bases from J, with 6 bases between. The CDR3 consists of 12 residues. Per germline, CDR1 SGHTA and CDR2 FQGNSA. This CDR3 reads CASSLYRNEQFF. The CDR3 DNA sequence: TGTGCCAGCAGCTTATATAGAAATGAGCAGTTCTTC.

This chain's CDR3 is CASSLDRAGNTIYF. In nucleotides, the CDR3 is TGTGCCAGCAGCTTAGACAGGGCTGGAAACACCATATATTTT. The V gene is TRBV11-2, the J gene TRBJ1-3, with D perhaps TRBD1 (5 bases). CDR3 size: 14 residues. Trimming pared 0 bases from V and 2 bases from J, leaving 5 bases between. Per germline, CDR1 SGHAT and CDR2 FQNNGV.

The J gene is TRBJ2-1, the V gene TRBV7-8; TRBD2 agrees at 7 bases. Trimming removed 2 bases from V and 7 bases from J; junction bases left unmatched: 8. In germline, CDR1 is SGHVS, CDR2 FQNEAQ. CDR3 length equals 15 residues. CDR3: CASSLLAGVGNEQFF. CDR3 sequence (DNA): TGTGCCAGCAGCTTACTCGCGGGAGTGGGAAATGAGCAGTTCTTC.

V and J are TRBV6-5 and TRBJ2-1; the match to TRBD2 covers 8 bases. There are 15 residues in the CDR3. After removal of 2 bases from V and 8 bases from J, the junction contained 8 bases not matched to a gene. CDR1 MNHEY and CDR2 SVGAGI come from the germline V gene. CDR3: CASSYQAGALDEQFF. The CDR3 DNA reads as TGTGCCAGCAGTTACCAAGCGGGAGCTCTGGATGAGCAGTTCTTC.

This clone was seen more than once but under ten times. V usage is TRBV11-2 and J usage is TRBJ1-2, with a possible D match to TRBD1 (6 bases). CDR3 length: 13 amino acids. V was shortened by 5 bases and J by 4 bases, with 11 bases between the two germline ends. In germline, CDR1 is SGHAT, CDR2 FQNNGV. In DNA, the CDR3 is TGTGCCAGCAGCCCCGGGACAATCTATGGCTACACCTTC. This sequence encodes CASSPGTIYGYTF.

The genes are TRBV11-2 and TRBJ1-5; 8 bases fit TRBD1. Germline CDR1 is SGHAT and CDR2 is FQNNGV. V was clipped by 6 bases and J by 4 bases; unmatched bases: 5. The CDR3 extends over 14 amino acids. The CDR3 DNA is TGTGCCAGCAGTTCCGGGACAGGAAATCAGCCCCAGCATTTT. This translates into CASSSGTGNQPQHF.

The rearrangement links TRBV3-1 (or the pseudogene TRBV3-2) to TRBJ2-1, with 7 bases matching TRBD2. The CDR3 has 16 residues. Trimming removed 3 bases from V and 1 base from J; junction bases left unmatched: 6. Germline loops: CDR1 LGHDT, CDR2 YNNKEL (reference sequence). The CDR3 nucleotides read TGTGCCAGCAGCCACGTCGGGGAGGGGTCCTACAATGAGCAGTTCTTC. The encoded protein is CASSHVGEGSYNEQFF.

This chain uses TRBV6-4 with TRBJ2-1, with 8 bases matching TRBD2. This CDR3 is built from 16 residues. V dropped 0 bases and J dropped 8; count of bases not matched to a gene: 9. Germline assignment: CDR1 MRHNA and CDR2 SNTAGT. The CDR3 DNA reads as TGTGCCAGCAGTGACTCGTTTAGCGGGGAATCATATGAGCAGTTCTTC. It encodes CASSDSFSGESYEQFF.

The V gene is TRBV2, the J gene TRBJ2-7, with 8 bases aligning to TRBD1. J gave up 3 bases and V 6 bases, and 13 bases lay outside the gene matches. The V gene's germline CDR1 is SNHLY and CDR2 FYNNEI. The CDR3 spans 16 residues. The CDR3 loop reads CASSSLPGQDRYEQYF. Here the CDR3 DNA reads TGTGCCAGCAGCTCTTTACCGGGACAGGATCGCTACGAGCAGTACTTC.